Each of the 14 T cell receptor beta chains below was sequenced from the same sample in a study of T cells in Graves' hyperthyroidism and ophthalmopathy. Amplification of TCR beta CDR3 regions was performed using RNA transcripts as template. Primed by the HTBI set, a first-round RT-PCR was run on the TCR CDR3. MiXCR, applied by TCRdb to the multiplex PCR reads, yields one record per CDR3 protein. The repertoire holds more than 550,000 distinct CDR3 sequences, about 18% seen once, with roughly a sixth in the top ten. Sequencing was carried out using blood. The receptors stem from a man aged 50 or older with Graves' hyperthyroidism.

Of note for this clonotype: Compared with germline, one end of the junction differs, possibly owing to a read error. This chain joins TRBV9 and TRBJ2-7; no firm D call. CDR1 is SGDLS and CDR2 is YYNGEE in the germline V gene. The CDR3 covers 17 residues. The CDR3 DNA reads as TGTGCCAGCAGCGGCAGCCCCGTTTACAGCGACAAATACGAGCAGTCCTTC. Translating gives CASSGSPVYSDKYEQSF.

The chain has TRBV29-1 and TRBJ2-5; D is ambiguous. The CDR3 length is 14 residues. V lost 3 bases and J lost 1, with 12 bases in between. Germline assignment: CDR1 SQVTM and CDR2 ANQGSEA. The CDR3 reads CSVDDDTFQETQYF. The CDR3 DNA reads as TGCAGCGTTGATGACGACACCTTCCAAGAGACCCAGTACTTC.

Many counts were recorded for this clonotype. V gene TRBV2 combines with J gene TRBJ1-4; D gene unclear. Germline V gene lookup returns CDR1 SNHLY and CDR2 FYNNEI. The V end was cut by 6 bases, the J end by 5 bases, with 13 bases between. CDR3 length: 14 amino acids. In DNA form, the CDR3 reads TGTGCCAGCAGACCGGCGGGCAGGAATGAAAAACTGTTTTTT. This codes for CASRPAGRNEKLFF.

V usage is TRBV10-3 and J usage is TRBJ2-3; 8 nucleotides line up with TRBD2. The CDR3 is 17 residues long. V lost 8 bases and J lost 1; bases outside the gene matches: 14. The germline gives CDR1 ENHRY, CDR2 SYGVKD. The CDR3 here is CAIRPPGAGGRTDTQYF. The CDR3 DNA follows: TGTGCCATCCGGCCCCCCGGGGCGGGAGGACGCACAGATACGCAGTATTTT.

This clonotype occurred many times. The chain has TRBV7-3 and TRBJ2-1; unclear D gene. This CDR3 region has 12 residues. V was shortened by 5 bases and J by 7 bases, with 9 bases between the two germline ends. Germline V CDR1 and CDR2: SGHTA, FQGTGA. The CDR3 nucleotides read TGTGCCAGCAGCGCGGACGGGAATGAGCAGTTCTTC. Residues: CASSADGNEQFF.

This clonotype was observed many times. The chain uses TRBV29-1 and TRBJ2-5, with unresolved D. V was clipped by 0 bases and J by 1 base, with 9 bases between them. Germline loops: CDR1 SQVTM, CDR2 ANQGSEA. This CDR3 spans 14 amino acids. CDR3 amino acids: CSVEDRLRQETQYF. The CDR3 DNA follows: TGCAGCGTTGAAGATCGGTTGCGCCAAGAGACCCAGTACTTC.

On this clonotype: A much bigger clone sits one base away, suggesting this may be a read error. The rearrangement uses TRBV6-1 and TRBJ2-1; D possibly matches TRBD1 or TRBD2 (7 bases each). This CDR3 is built from 15 residues. V lost 5 bases and J lost 14, with 25 bases in between. The germline V gene encodes CDR1 MNHNS and CDR2 SASEGT. The CDR3 sequence: CASSRGDSSSIQEFF. The CDR3 bases are TGTGCCAGCAGTCGGGGGGACAGCTCCTCGATCCAGGAGTTCTTC.

The chain combines TRBV12-3 or TRBV12-4 with TRBJ1-5; D not resolved. This CDR3 has 12 residues. The germline V and J ends were trimmed by 3 bases and 6 bases, with 6 bases remaining between them. The CDR3 nucleotides are TGTGCCAGCAGTTTTCACGGTCAGCCCCAGCATTTT. It translates to CASSFHGQPQHF.

This clonotype has only a few counts. The rearrangement links TRBV28 to TRBJ2-1; D tentatively fits TRBD1 or TRBD2 (5 bases each). The germline gives CDR1 MDHEN, CDR2 SYDVKM. The CDR3 is 15 amino acids. Trimming cost V 5 bases and J 7 bases, with 18 bases left between them. The DNA of the CDR3 is TGTGCCAGCAGTATCCGGGACGTCGTAGGGAATGAGCAGTTCTTC. Protein: CASSIRDVVGNEQFF.

This clonotype was seen only a few times. The chain carries TRBV27 and TRBJ2-2; the D gene is possibly TRBD1 (5 bases). The V end lost 3 bases, the J end lost 6 bases, and 11 bases lay between the germline ends. Germline CDR1 and CDR2: MNHEY and SMNVEV (reference sequence). The CDR3 extends over 14 amino acids. The CDR3 sequence is CASSFKGMAGELFF. The CDR3 coding sequence is TGTGCCAGCAGTTTTAAGGGGATGGCCGGGGAGCTGTTTTTT.

The V and J genes are TRBV28 and TRBJ2-5; 7 bases agree with TRBD1. Trimming removed 4 bases from V and 7 bases from J; junction bases left unmatched: 15. The CDR3 spans 16 residues. The germline V gene has CDR1 MDHEN and CDR2 SYDVKM. CDR3 DNA: TGTGCCAGCAGTTCTATCCCCGGCAGGGGGATTGGGACCCAGTACTTC. Protein sequence: CASSSIPGRGIGTQYF.

This clonotype appeared many times. The chain links TRBV7-9 to TRBJ2-7, with D perhaps matching TRBD2 (5 bases). This CDR3 is 14 amino acids long. From germline, CDR1 is SEHNR and CDR2 FQNEAQ (reference sequence). Trimming took off 2 bases at V and 4 bases at J, with 12 bases between the two ends. This CDR3 is CASSLLGGIYEQYF. In DNA, the CDR3 is TGTGCCAGCAGCTTACTAGGAGGAATTTACGAGCAGTACTTC.

The table lists this clonotype with a few counts. This chain joins TRBV6-2 or TRBV6-3 and TRBJ2-7, with unresolved D. The CDR3 loop spans 14 amino acids. V was pared by 2 bases and J by 3 bases, with 11 bases between. Germline V gene lookup returns CDR1 MNHEY and CDR2 SVGEGT. The CDR3 DNA sequence: TGTGCCAGCAGTTACAACACTGGTGGCTACGAGCAGTACTTC. It yields the protein CASSYNTGGYEQYF.

At least ten counts were recorded for this clonotype. The chain has TRBV29-1 and TRBJ2-3; D remains unclear. The CDR3 runs to 13 residues. From germline, CDR1 is SQVTM and CDR2 ANQGSEA. Trimming removed 4 bases from V and 0 bases from J, with 8 bases in between. This CDR3 reads CSVATTSTDTQYF. Written as DNA, the CDR3 is TGCAGCGTTGCAACGACTAGCACAGATACGCAGTATTTT.